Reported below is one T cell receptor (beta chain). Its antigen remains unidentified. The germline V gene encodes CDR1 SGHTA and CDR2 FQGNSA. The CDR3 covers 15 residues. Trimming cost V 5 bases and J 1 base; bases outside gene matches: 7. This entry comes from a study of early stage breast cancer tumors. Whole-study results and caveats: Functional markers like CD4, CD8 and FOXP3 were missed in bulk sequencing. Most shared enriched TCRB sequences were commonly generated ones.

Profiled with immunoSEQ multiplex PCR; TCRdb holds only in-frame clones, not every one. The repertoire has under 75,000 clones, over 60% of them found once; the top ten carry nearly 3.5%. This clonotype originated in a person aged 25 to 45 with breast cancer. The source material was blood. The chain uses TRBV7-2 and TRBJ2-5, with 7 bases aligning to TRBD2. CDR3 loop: CASSPQTSVQETQYF. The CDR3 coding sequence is TGTGCCAGCAGCCCTCAAACTAGCGTCCAAGAGACCCAGTACTTC.